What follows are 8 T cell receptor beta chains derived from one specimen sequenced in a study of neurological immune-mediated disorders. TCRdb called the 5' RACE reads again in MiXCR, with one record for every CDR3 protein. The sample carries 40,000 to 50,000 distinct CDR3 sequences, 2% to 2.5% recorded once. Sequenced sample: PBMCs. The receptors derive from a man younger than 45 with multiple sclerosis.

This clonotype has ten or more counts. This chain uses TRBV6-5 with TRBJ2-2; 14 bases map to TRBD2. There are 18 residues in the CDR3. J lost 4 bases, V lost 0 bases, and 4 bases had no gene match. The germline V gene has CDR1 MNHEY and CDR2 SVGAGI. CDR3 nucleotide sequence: TGTGCCAGCAGTTACTCGACTAGCGGGAGGGTTAGCACCGGGGAGCTGTTTTTT. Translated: CASSYSTSGRVSTGELFF.

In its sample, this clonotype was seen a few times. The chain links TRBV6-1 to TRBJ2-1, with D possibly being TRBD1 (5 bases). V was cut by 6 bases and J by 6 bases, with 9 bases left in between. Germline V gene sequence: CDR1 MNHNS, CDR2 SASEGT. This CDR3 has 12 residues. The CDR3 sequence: CASRKQANEQFF. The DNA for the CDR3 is TGTGCCAGCAGGAAACAGGCCAATGAGCAGTTCTTC.

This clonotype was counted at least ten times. This CDR3 reads CSARDGSSRGTYNEQFF. The CDR3 region has the DNA TGCAGTGCTAGAGATGGGAGTAGCCGGGGTACCTACAATGAGCAGTTCTTC. The J gene is TRBJ2-1, the V gene TRBV20-1; weak D call: TRBD2 (5 bases). This CDR3 comprises 17 residues. The V gene lost 0 bases and the J gene lost 2 bases, with 17 bases spanning the gap. Germline CDR1 and CDR2: DFQATT and SNEGSKA (reference sequence).

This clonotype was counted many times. In DNA, the CDR3 is TGTGCCAGCAGCCCCGGACAGGGTTTTTTTGGCTACACCTTC. Translating gives CASSPGQGFFGYTF. V and J are TRBV7-2 and TRBJ1-2, with 8 bases identical to TRBD1. Germline CDR1 is SGHTA and CDR2 is FQGNSA. Losses at the gene ends were 5 bases for V and 7 bases for J; bases not matched to a gene: 9. The CDR3 covers 14 residues.

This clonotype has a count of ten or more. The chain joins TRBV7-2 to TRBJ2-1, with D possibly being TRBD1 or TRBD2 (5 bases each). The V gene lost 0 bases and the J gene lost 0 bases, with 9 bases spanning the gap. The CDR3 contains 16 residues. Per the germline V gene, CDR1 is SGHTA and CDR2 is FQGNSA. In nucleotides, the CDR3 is TGTGCCAGCAGCTTAGCTGGGGGACGCTCCTACAATGAGCAGTTCTTC. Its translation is CASSLAGGRSYNEQFF.

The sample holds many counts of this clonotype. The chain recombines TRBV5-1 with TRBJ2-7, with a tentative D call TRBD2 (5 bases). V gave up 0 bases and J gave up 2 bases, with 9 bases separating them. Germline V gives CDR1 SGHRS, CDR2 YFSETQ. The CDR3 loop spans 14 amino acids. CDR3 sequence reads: CASSLAGSAYEQYF. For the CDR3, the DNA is TGCGCCAGCAGCTTGGCGGGATCGGCCTACGAGCAGTACTTC. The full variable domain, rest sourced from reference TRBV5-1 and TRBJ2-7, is KAGVTQTPRYLIKTRGQQVTLSCSPISGHRSVSWYQQTPGQGLQFLFEYFSETQRNKGNFPGRFSGRQFSNSRSEMNVSTLELGDSALYLCASSLAGSAYEQYFGPGTRLTVT.

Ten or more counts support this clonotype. The CDR3 reads CASSQVPQVYSNQPQHF. CDR3 in DNA: TGCGCCAGCAGCCAAGTTCCTCAAGTGTATAGCAATCAGCCCCAGCATTTT. This chain joins TRBV4-1 and TRBJ1-5; D gene ambiguous. V was pared by 1 base and J by 0 bases, with 13 bases between. Per germline, CDR1 MGHRA and CDR2 YSYEKL. The CDR3 loop spans 17 amino acids.

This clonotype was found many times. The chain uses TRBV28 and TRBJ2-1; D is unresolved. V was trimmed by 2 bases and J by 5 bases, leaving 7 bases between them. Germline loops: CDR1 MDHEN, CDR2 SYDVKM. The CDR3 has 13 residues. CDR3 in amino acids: CASSLTQNNEQFF. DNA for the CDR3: TGTGCCAGCAGTTTAACCCAGAACAATGAGCAGTTCTTC.